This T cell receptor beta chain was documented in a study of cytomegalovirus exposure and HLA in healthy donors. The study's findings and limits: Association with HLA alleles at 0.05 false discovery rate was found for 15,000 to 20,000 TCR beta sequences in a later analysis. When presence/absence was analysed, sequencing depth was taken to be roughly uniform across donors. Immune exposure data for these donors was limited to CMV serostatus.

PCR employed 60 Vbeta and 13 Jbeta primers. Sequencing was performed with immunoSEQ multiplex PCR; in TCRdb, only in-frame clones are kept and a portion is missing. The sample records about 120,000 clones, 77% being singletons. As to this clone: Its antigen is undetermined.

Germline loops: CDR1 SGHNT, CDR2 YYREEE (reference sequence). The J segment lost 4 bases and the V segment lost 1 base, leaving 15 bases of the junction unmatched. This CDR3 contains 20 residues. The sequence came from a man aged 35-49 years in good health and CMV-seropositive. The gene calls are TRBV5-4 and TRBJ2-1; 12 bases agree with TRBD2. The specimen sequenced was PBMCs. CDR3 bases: TGTGCCAGCAGCTTGTCGTTAGCTAGCGGGGGGGCGTCTTGGTACAATGAGCAGTTCTTC. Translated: CASSLSLASGGASWYNEQFF.